These T cell receptor beta chains were read from a single sample in a study of T cell responses to AZD1222 COVID-19 vaccine. This table comes from immunoSEQ multiplex PCR, and its TCRdb copy is limited to in-frame clones, with some not included. The sample contains 140,000 to 150,000 clones, more than 70% of which appear only once. Sequenced material: peripheral blood, taken 28 days after the second AZD1222 dose. The receptors originated from an adult who received the AZD1222 COVID-19 vaccine. Each CDR3 is given with its conserved first and last residue. Fields, in order: J gene, clone size, D gene, V gene, CDR3 protein, CDR3 DNA. The D gene is left open where the match is weak. Clone size appears in some rows only: once, few, many, or a class for an expanded clone.

J: TRBJ1-4; size: -; D: -; V: TRBV18; CDR3: CASSPPRQGSEKLFF; DNA: TGTGCCAGCTCACCACCCCGGCAGGGTTCCGAAAAACTGTTTTTT
J: TRBJ2-7; size: few; D: TRBD2; V: TRBV14; CDR3: CASSQAGGLYYEQYF; DNA: TGTGCCAGCAGCCAGGCGGGAGGCCTCTACTACGAGCAGTACTTC
J: TRBJ1-2; size: -; D: -; V: TRBV10-3; CDR3: CAISESDGADGYTF; DNA: TGTGCCATCAGTGAGTCAGATGGGGCCGATGGCTACACCTTC
J: TRBJ2-3; size: -; D: -; V: TRBV7-2; CDR3: CASSLSWNSDTQYF; DNA: TGTGCCAGCAGCTTATCGTGGAACTCAGATACGCAGTATTTT
J: TRBJ1-2; size: -; D: -; V: TRBV20-1; CDR3: CSAPPVYGYTF; DNA: TGCAGTGCTCCCCCAGTCTATGGCTACACCTTC
J: TRBJ2-7; size: -; D: TRBD2; V: TRBV11-2; CDR3: CASRVAGGADEQYF; DNA: TGTGCCAGCAGAGTAGCGGGGGGTGCGGACGAGCAGTACTTC
J: TRBJ2-1; size: -; D: -; V: TRBV20-1; CDR3: CSAREMEQFF; DNA: TGCAGTGCTCGGGAAATGGAGCAGTTCTTC
J: TRBJ1-5; size: -; D: -; V: TRBV24-1; CDR3: CATAAGQYRPGGDQPQHF; DNA: TGTGCCACCGCCGCGGGGCAATACCGCCCGGGGGGTGATCAGCCCCAGCATTTT
J: TRBJ1-1; size: -; D: -; V: TRBV2; CDR3: CSSGGGSMNTEAFF; DNA: TGCAGCTCTGGGGGGGGGTCCATGAACACTGAAGCTTTCTTT
J: TRBJ2-1; size: -; D: TRBD2; V: TRBV5-1; CDR3: CASSLAGRGYNEQFF; DNA: TGCGCCAGCAGCTTGGCCGGGCGGGGGTACAATGAGCAGTTCTTC
J: TRBJ2-3; size: -; D: TRBD2; V: TRBV20-1; CDR3: CSASWREGVVDTQYF; DNA: TGCAGTGCTAGTTGGCGGGAGGGTGTGGTAGATACGCAGTATTTT
J: TRBJ1-5; size: -; D: TRBD1; V: TRBV30; CDR3: CALGTGINQPQHF; DNA: TGTGCCCTCGGGACAGGCATCAATCAGCCCCAGCATTTT
J: TRBJ1-2; size: few; D: -; V: TRBV28; CDR3: CASRSPTGQANYGYTF; DNA: TGTGCCAGCAGATCTCCGACAGGACAAGCTAACTATGGCTACACCTTC
J: TRBJ1-4; size: -; D: -; V: TRBV2; CDR3: CASRLTTGNEKLFF; DNA: TGTGCCAGCAGGTTGACAACCGGTAATGAAAAACTGTTTTTT
J: TRBJ2-2; size: -; D: -; V: TRBV7-8; CDR3: CASSPSFTGANTGELFF; DNA: TGTGCCAGCAGCCCGTCCTTTACCGGGGCGAACACCGGGGAGCTGTTTTTT
J: TRBJ2-1; size: -; D: -; V: TRBV18; CDR3: CASSPPSGGQGNEQFF; DNA: TGTGCCAGCTCACCACCGTCGGGGGGCCAGGGCAATGAGCAGTTCTTC
J: TRBJ2-5; size: few; D: TRBD2; V: TRBV6-5; CDR3: CASSYGPSGGAETQYF; DNA: TGTGCCAGCAGTTACGGTCCCTCGGGAGGTGCTGAGACCCAGTACTTC
J: TRBJ2-1; size: -; D: -; V: TRBV7-9; CDR3: CASSPLPQIAYNEQFF; DNA: TGTGCCAGCAGCCCCCTCCCACAAATCGCATACAATGAGCAGTTCTTC
J: TRBJ1-1; size: few; D: -; V: TRBV27; CDR3: CASSYRAGMTEAFF; DNA: TGTGCCAGCAGTTACCGGGCAGGGATGACTGAAGCTTTCTTT
J: TRBJ1-3; size: -; D: TRBD1; V: TRBV27; CDR3: CASSSLTTGYSGNTIYF; DNA: TGTGCCAGCAGTTCGCTGACGACAGGGTACTCTGGAAACACCATATATTTT
J: TRBJ1-1; size: -; D: -; V: TRBV6-5; CDR3: CASRPLTNTEAFF; DNA: TGTGCCAGCAGACCCCTAACGAACACTGAAGCTTTCTTT
J: TRBJ2-1; size: -; D: -; V: TRBV28; CDR3: CASSFAIDEQFF; DNA: TGTGCCAGCAGTTTTGCAATAGATGAGCAGTTCTTC
J: TRBJ2-2; size: -; D: TRBD2; V: TRBV10-3; CDR3: CAISEKGTSGSGELFF; DNA: TGTGCCATCAGTGAGAAGGGGACTAGCGGGAGCGGGGAGCTGTTTTTT
J: TRBJ2-7; size: -; D: TRBD1; V: TRBV10-3; CDR3: CAISEFPGQGTYEQYF; DNA: TGTGCCATCAGTGAGTTTCCGGGACAGGGGACCTACGAGCAGTACTTC
J: TRBJ1-2; size: -; D: -; V: TRBV6-6; CDR3: CASSPRWEGYGYTF; DNA: TGTGCCAGCAGCCCCAGGTGGGAGGGGTATGGCTACACCTTC
J: TRBJ1-2; size: -; D: TRBD1; V: TRBV9; CDR3: CASSPETGGFYGYTF; DNA: TGTGCCAGCAGCCCCGAAACAGGGGGCTTTTATGGCTACACCTTC
J: TRBJ1-5; size: -; D: TRBD1; V: TRBV15; CDR3: CATSIDRGYQPQHF; DNA: TGTGCCACCAGCATAGACAGGGGATATCAGCCCCAGCATTTT
J: TRBJ2-7; size: once; D: TRBD2; V: TRBV7-2; CDR3: CASSKGTSGTYEQYF; DNA: TGTGCCAGCAGCAAGGGGACTAGCGGGACTTACGAGCAGTACTTC
J: TRBJ2-3; size: few; D: TRBD2; V: TRBV27; CDR3: CASSASGRTDTQYF; DNA: TGTGCCAGCAGTGCTAGCGGACGCACAGATACGCAGTATTTT
J: TRBJ2-1; size: -; D: -; V: TRBV10-3; CDR3: CAISESRVQFYNEQFF; DNA: TGTGCCATCAGTGAGTCGCGTGTACAGTTCTACAATGAGCAGTTCTTC
J: TRBJ2-1; size: -; D: -; V: TRBV5-4; CDR3: CASGSVGAYNEQFF; DNA: TGTGCCAGCGGTAGTGTCGGGGCCTACAATGAGCAGTTCTTC
J: TRBJ1-2; size: -; D: -; V: TRBV3-1/TRBV3-2; CDR3: CASSRAGGDYTF; DNA: TGTGCCAGCAGCCGAGCCGGGGGGGACTACACCTTC
J: TRBJ1-5; size: -; D: TRBD1; V: TRBV25-1; CDR3: CASSELQGNQPQHF; DNA: TGTGCCAGCAGTGAATTACAGGGGAATCAGCCCCAGCATTTT
J: TRBJ2-3; size: -; D: -; V: TRBV7-7; CDR3: CASSPNGGADTQYF; DNA: TGTGCTAGCAGCCCGAATGGAGGGGCAGATACGCAGTATTTT
J: TRBJ2-7; size: -; D: -; V: TRBV10-3; CDR3: CAISGSGLGYEQYF; DNA: TGTGCCATCAGTGGGTCGGGGTTGGGGTACGAGCAGTACTTC
J: TRBJ2-7; size: -; D: -; V: TRBV2; CDR3: CASRAWQVNEQYF; DNA: TGTGCCAGCAGGGCCTGGCAGGTTAACGAGCAGTACTTC
J: TRBJ2-1; size: -; D: -; V: TRBV19; CDR3: CASSNGVGWFF; DNA: TGTGCCAGTAGTAACGGGGTGGGGTGGTTCTTC
J: TRBJ2-2; size: few; D: -; V: TRBV29-1; CDR3: CSVEDLRGKEAGELFF; DNA: TGCAGCGTTGAAGATCTGAGGGGGAAGGAGGCCGGGGAGCTGTTTTTT
J: TRBJ2-6; size: -; D: -; V: TRBV5-1; CDR3: CASSLSEPPGANVLTF; DNA: TGCGCCAGCAGCTTGTCAGAACCCCCTGGGGCCAACGTCCTGACTTTC
J: TRBJ1-2; size: -; D: -; V: TRBV11-2; CDR3: CASSLVDSLYGYTF; DNA: TGTGCCAGCAGCTTAGTTGACAGCCTCTATGGCTACACCTTC
J: TRBJ2-3; size: -; D: -; V: TRBV24-1; CDR3: CATSDPNPDRTDTQYF; DNA: TGTGCCACCAGTGACCCCAATCCCGACCGGACAGATACGCAGTATTTT
J: TRBJ1-6; size: -; D: -; V: TRBV14; CDR3: CASSLGWGVDSPLHF; DNA: TGTGCCAGCAGCCTCGGGTGGGGGGTAGATTCACCCCTCCACTTT
J: TRBJ1-5; size: -; D: -; V: TRBV9; CDR3: CASSGGRTRGPQHF; DNA: TGTGCCAGCAGCGGCGGACGGACTCGGGGGCCCCAGCATTTT
J: TRBJ1-1; size: -; D: TRBD1; V: TRBV9; CDR3: CASSAGQGKAFF; DNA: TGTGCCAGCAGCGCGGGACAGGGAAAGGCTTTCTTT
J: TRBJ2-1; size: once; D: -; V: TRBV3-1/TRBV3-2; CDR3: CASSQGAQVGSNEQFF; DNA: TGTGCCAGCAGCCAAGGAGCCCAGGTTGGCAGCAATGAGCAGTTCTTC